Shown below are 8 T cell receptor beta chains from a single sample sequenced in a study of blood T cell repertoires in COVID-19. Here immunoSEQ multiplex PCR was the method, and the copy in TCRdb shows in-frame clones only, minus some. The sample lists some 180,000 clones, more than 80% occurring once. Specimen: PBMCs or T cells enriched from blood (not recorded which). The receptors here all came from a middle-aged man who had recovered from COVID-19.

This rearrangement joins TRBV11-2 to TRBJ1-1; D remains unclear. CDR1 is SGHAT, CDR2 FQNNGV, per germline. CDR3 length: 14 residues. Trimming pared 4 bases from V and 0 bases from J, leaving 9 bases between. As DNA, the CDR3 is TGTGCCAGCAGCTCGGTTCTTATGAACACTGAAGCTTTCTTT. This translates into CASSSVLMNTEAFF.

As for this clone: The junction differs from germline at one of its ends, possibly a read error. The gene calls are TRBV2 and TRBJ1-2, with 10 bases that match TRBD1. From germline, CDR1 is SNHLY and CDR2 FYNNEI. The CDR3 loop spans 12 amino acids. The CDR3: CASTDRGQGINF. The CDR3 DNA follows: TGTGCCAGCACTGATAGGGGACAGGGGATAAACTTC.

The chain recombines TRBV25-1 with TRBJ1-1, with 10 bases identical to TRBD1. Germline CDR1 is MGHDK and CDR2 is SYGVNS. The CDR3 sequence is 12 residues long. The junction had 7 bases not matched to a gene; V was cut back by 10 bases and J by 8 bases. DNA of the CDR3: TGTGCCACCCCGGGACAGGGGAAAGAAGCTTTCTTT. Translation gives CATPGQGKEAFF.

The chain links TRBV7-3 to TRBJ2-7; a possible D gene is TRBD1 (6 bases). Germline V gene data show CDR1 as SGHTA and CDR2 as FQGTGA. The CDR3 is 14 amino acids. The V gene lost 1 base and the J gene lost 5 bases, with 12 bases spanning the gap. The CDR3 sequence: CASSLNAGVDEQYF. CDR3 DNA sequence: TGTGCCAGCAGCTTAAACGCAGGGGTAGACGAGCAGTACTTC.

This chain connects TRBV6-1 to TRBJ1-1; the D is unclear. Germline V CDR1 and CDR2: MNHNS, SASEGT. The CDR3 runs to 14 residues. Trimming cost V 1 base and J 1 base, with 7 bases left between them. DNA for the CDR3: TGTGCCAGCAGTGAAGGGCAGGAGAACACTGAAGCTTTCTTT. Residues: CASSEGQENTEAFF.

The chain recombines TRBV27 with TRBJ1-2; a possible D gene is TRBD1 (5 bases). CDR3 length: 14 residues. From germline, CDR1 is MNHEY and CDR2 SMNVEV (reference sequence). Trimming removed 5 bases at V and 8 bases at J, with 18 bases between. The CDR3, as DNA: TGTGCCAGCAGTCTGGGGCCCCTTTCGACGGGCTACACCTTC. It translates to CASSLGPLSTGYTF.

The chain joins TRBV6-5 to TRBJ1-2, with 8 bases matching TRBD1. The CDR3 extends over 14 amino acids. Germline assignment: CDR1 MNHEY and CDR2 SVGAGI. Trimming took 4 bases from V and 4 from J; bases not matched to a gene: 5. Here the CDR3 DNA reads TGTGCCAGCAGTTCGTCAGGGGGCGCCTATGGCTACACCTTC. The encoded protein is CASSSSGGAYGYTF.

This clone was counted once. V is TRBV30 and J is TRBJ2-7; possibly TRBD2 for D (6 bases). This CDR3 contains 15 residues. Trimming stripped 0 bases from V and 0 bases from J, with 12 bases between. Germline assignment: CDR1 GTSNPN and CDR2 SVGIG (reference sequence). The CDR3 sequence is CAWSVISGRSYEQYF. The CDR3, as DNA: TGTGCCTGGAGTGTGATTAGCGGACGCTCCTACGAGCAGTACTTC.